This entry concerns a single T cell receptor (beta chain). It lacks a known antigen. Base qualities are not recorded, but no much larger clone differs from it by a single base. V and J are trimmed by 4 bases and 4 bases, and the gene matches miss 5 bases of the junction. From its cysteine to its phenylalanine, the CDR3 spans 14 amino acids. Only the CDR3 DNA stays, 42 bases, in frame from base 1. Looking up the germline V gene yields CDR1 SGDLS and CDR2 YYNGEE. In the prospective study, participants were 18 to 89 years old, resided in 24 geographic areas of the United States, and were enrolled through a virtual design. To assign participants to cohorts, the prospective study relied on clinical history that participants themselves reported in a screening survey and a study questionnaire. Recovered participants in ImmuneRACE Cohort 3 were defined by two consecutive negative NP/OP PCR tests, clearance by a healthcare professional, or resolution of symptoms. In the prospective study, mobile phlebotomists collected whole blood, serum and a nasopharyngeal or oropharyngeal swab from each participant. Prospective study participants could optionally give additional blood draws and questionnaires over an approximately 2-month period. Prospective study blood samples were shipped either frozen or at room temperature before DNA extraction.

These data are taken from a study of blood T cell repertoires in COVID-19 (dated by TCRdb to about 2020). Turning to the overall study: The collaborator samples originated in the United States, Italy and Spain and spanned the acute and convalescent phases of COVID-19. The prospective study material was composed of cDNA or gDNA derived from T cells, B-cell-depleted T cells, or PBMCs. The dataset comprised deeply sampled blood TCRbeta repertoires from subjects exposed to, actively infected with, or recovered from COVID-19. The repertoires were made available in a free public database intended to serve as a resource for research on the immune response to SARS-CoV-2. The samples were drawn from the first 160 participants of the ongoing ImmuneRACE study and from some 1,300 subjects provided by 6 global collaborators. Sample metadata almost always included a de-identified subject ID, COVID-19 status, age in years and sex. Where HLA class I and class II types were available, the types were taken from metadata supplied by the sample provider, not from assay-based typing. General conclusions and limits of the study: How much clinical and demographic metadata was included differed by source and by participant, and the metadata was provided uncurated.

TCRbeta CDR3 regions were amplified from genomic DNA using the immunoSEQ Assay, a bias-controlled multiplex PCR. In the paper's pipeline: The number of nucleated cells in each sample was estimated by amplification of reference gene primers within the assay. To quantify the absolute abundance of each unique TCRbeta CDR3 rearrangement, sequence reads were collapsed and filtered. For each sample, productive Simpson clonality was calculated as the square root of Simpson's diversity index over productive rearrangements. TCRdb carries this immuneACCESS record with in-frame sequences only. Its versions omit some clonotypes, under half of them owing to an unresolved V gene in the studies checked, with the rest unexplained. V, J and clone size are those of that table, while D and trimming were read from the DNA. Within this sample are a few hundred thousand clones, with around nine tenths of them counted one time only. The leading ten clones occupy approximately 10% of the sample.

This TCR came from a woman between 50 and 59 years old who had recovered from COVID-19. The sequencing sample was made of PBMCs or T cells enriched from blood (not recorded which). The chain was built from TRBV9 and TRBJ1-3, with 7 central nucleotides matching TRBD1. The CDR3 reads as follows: CASSLSTGGNTIYF. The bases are TGTGCCAGCAGCCTCTCGACAGGGGGAAACACCATATATTTT.